The clone carrying this TCR beta chain was recorded many times. The data were obtained in a study of response to subunit inactivated influenza vaccine. V was clipped by 5 bases and J by 4 bases, with 13 bases between them. Germline V CDR1 and CDR2: SEHNR, FQNEAQ (reference sequence). The CDR3 has 14 amino acids. One entry per CDR3 protein results from TCRdb running MiXCR on the RT-PCR reads. The sample holds about 570,000 distinct CDR3 sequences, roughly 12% seen once. This sample was also put to use in a study of T cells expressing NK-cell markers. That report adds: The TCR beta cDNA came from 5'RACE template switching with UMIs.

The sequence was obtained from a man aged 50-59 years who received an inactivated influenza vaccine. Sequenced here: PBMCs from blood, sampled on the day of vaccination. This chain links TRBV7-9 with TRBJ2-3; D is tentatively TRBD1 or TRBD2 (5 bases each). The CDR3 region is CASSGWGSADTQYF. Written as DNA, the CDR3 is TGTGCCAGCAGCGGTTGGGGGTCCGCAGATACGCAGTATTTT.